This T cell receptor beta chain was retrieved from a study of post-analysis software for immune sequencing data. Study at large: Relapsing-remitting, secondary progressive and progressive-relapsing forms made up the multiple sclerosis disease courses.

This clonotype was counted only a few times. Antigen unknown. The TCR beta cDNA libraries carried unique molecular identifiers. Between about 0.9 and 11 million T cells gave rise to 500,000 to 650,000 cDNA molecules. TCRdb used MiXCR to reprocess the PCR reads, holding one entry per CDR3 protein. This table holds a few hundred thousand distinct CDR3 sequences, 34% found once. The ends lost 5 bases at V and 8 bases at J; junction bases unmatched: 5. Germline V CDR1 and CDR2: DFQATT, SNEGSKA (reference sequence). This CDR3 is built from 13 residues. General study results and limits: Compared with controls, patients showed significantly lower normalized Chao1 diversity. F measure clustering grouped samples strongly by preparation batch. In patients, TRBV5-6, TRBV5-1 and TRBV20-1 belonged to roughly 5 TRBV segments found more frequently than in controls.

The chain is built from TRBV20-1 and TRBJ2-1, with 11 bases matching TRBD1. Input material: blood. The origin of this receptor is a girl aged 2-17 years with multiple sclerosis. In nucleotides, the CDR3 is TGCAGTGCTGGGGACAGGGGGAGGGATGAGCAGTTCTTC. Translation: CSAGDRGRDEQFF.